The 6 T cell receptor beta chains reported below all come from one sample, sequenced in a study of cytomegalovirus exposure and HLA in healthy donors. Assay used: immunoSEQ multiplex PCR; TCRdb lists only in-frame clones, some missing. The sample includes about 73,000 clones, roughly 95% seen only once; the top ten take approximately 3.5%. The sequenced sample consisted of PBMCs. The receptors stem from a young man in good health and CMV-seronegative.

The chain employs TRBV7-8 and TRBJ2-1; a weak D match, TRBD2 (5 bases). The CDR3 is 15 residues long. V was pared by 5 bases and J by 2 bases, with 13 bases between. The germline V gene has CDR1 SGHVS and CDR2 FQNEAQ. This CDR3 reads CASSPAAVAYNEQFF. DNA of the CDR3: TGTGCCAGCAGCCCCGCAGCGGTGGCCTACAATGAGCAGTTCTTC.

The chain uses TRBV11-2 and TRBJ2-1; D uncertain. CDR1 and CDR2 from the germline V gene are SGHAT and FQNNGV. This CDR3 has 15 amino acids. The ends were cut back, 5 bases at V and 6 bases at J, with 17 bases in the middle. The CDR3 spells CASSPQQSQANEQFF. CDR3 in DNA: TGTGCCAGCAGCCCACAGCAGTCCCAAGCCAATGAGCAGTTCTTC.

V and J are TRBV6-1 and TRBJ2-1; TRBD2 agrees at 14 bases. J lost 9 bases, V lost 6 bases, and 4 bases had no gene match. Per germline, CDR1 MNHNS and CDR2 SASEGT. The CDR3 extends over 14 amino acids. In DNA form, the CDR3 reads TGTGCCAGCAGGACTAGCGGGGGGGCCGCTGAGCAGTTCTTC. Encoded protein: CASRTSGGAAEQFF.

The CDR3 nucleotides read TGTGCCAGCAGTTCCGCGGGGAAGGGGTGGGGCGCCGAGCAGTACTTC. Protein sequence: CASSSAGKGWGAEQYF. The chain is built from TRBV6-5 and TRBJ2-7, with a possible D match to TRBD2 (6 bases). CDR1 and CDR2 from the germline V gene are MNHEY and SVGAGI. The V and J ends lost 4 bases and 6 bases respectively, with 22 bases between them. This CDR3 has 16 residues.

The V gene is TRBV9, the J gene TRBJ1-1; D is undetermined. The V gene's germline CDR1 is SGDLS and CDR2 YYNGEE. The CDR3 sequence is 13 residues long. Deletions cut 2 bases from V and 4 bases from J, with 9 bases between. CDR3 coding DNA: TGTGCCAGCAGCGTGGGAGTGGGCACTGAAGCTTTCTTT. Translation: CASSVGVGTEAFF.

This clone was detected a few times. The chain uses TRBV5-6 and TRBJ1-2; D uncertain. V lost 4 bases, J lost 8 bases, and 21 bases lay in between. CDR3 length: 15 residues. Germline loops: CDR1 SGHDT, CDR2 YYEEEE. The CDR3 bases are TGTGCCAGCAGCCCCACTCCGGGTCAACGGGGAGGCTACACCTTC. This sequence encodes CASSPTPGQRGGYTF.